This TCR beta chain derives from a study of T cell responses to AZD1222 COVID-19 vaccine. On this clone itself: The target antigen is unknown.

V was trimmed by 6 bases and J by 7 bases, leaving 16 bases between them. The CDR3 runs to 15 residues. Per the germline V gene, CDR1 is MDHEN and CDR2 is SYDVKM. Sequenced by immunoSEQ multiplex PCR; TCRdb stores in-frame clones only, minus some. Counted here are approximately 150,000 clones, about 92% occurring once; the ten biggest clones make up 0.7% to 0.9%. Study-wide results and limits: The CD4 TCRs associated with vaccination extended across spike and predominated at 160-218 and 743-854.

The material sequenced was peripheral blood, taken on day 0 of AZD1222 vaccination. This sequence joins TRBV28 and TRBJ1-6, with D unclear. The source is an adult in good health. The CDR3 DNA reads TGTGCCAGCAGCCAACGACCGGGCAGGAATTCACCCCTCCACTTT. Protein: CASSQRPGRNSPLHF. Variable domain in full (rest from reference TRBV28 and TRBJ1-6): DVKVTQSSRYLVKRTGEKVFLECVQDMDHENMFWYRQDPGLGLRLIYFSYDVKMKEKGDIPEGYSVSREKKERFSLILESASTNQTSMYLCASSQRPGRNSPLHFGNGTRLTVT.